These 10 T cell receptor beta chains were sequenced from one sample in a study of blood T cell repertoires in COVID-19. Data came from immunoSEQ multiplex PCR; TCRdb stores just in-frame clones and leaves some out. In the table there are 150,000 to 200,000 clones, around 83% of which are singletons. Sequenced input: peripheral blood. These TCRs come from a woman in her sixties or seventies with COVID-19, enrolled during active disease.

This rearrangement joins TRBV3-1 (or the pseudogene TRBV3-2) to TRBJ2-3, with D possibly being TRBD2 (5 bases). The germline gives CDR1 LGHDT, CDR2 YNNKEL (reference sequence). This CDR3 spans 20 amino acids. The ends were cut back, 4 bases at V and 3 bases at J, with 29 bases in the middle. In DNA, the CDR3 is TGTGCCAGCAGCCCCCAACGGAGGAGCGCTCTAGGAAGGGAGACAGATACGCAGTATTTT. Protein sequence: CASSPQRRSALGRETDTQYF.

The genes are TRBV6-6 and TRBJ1-2, with 7 positions matching TRBD1. V was clipped by 2 bases and J by 1 base; unmatched bases: 7. The CDR3 spans 16 residues. Per the germline V gene, CDR1 is MNHNY and CDR2 is SVGAGI (reference sequence). For the CDR3, the DNA is TGTGCCAGCAGTTACAGGGCAGGGGGGTTTAACTATGGCTACACCTTC. It encodes CASSYRAGGFNYGYTF.

This chain uses TRBV7-8 with TRBJ1-2, with a possible D match to TRBD1 (5 bases). V shed 5 bases and J shed 0 bases, with 10 bases lying between them. CDR3 length: 14 amino acids. CDR1 is SGHVS and CDR2 is FQNEAQ in the germline V gene. As DNA, the CDR3 is TGTGCCAGCAGCCCAGACAGTACTAACTATGGCTACACCTTC. Its translation: CASSPDSTNYGYTF.

This rearrangement joins TRBV7-9 to TRBJ2-3; 8 positions agree with TRBD2. V shed 3 bases and J 4 bases; nucleotides not matched to a gene: 3. Germline lookup yields CDR1 SEHNR and CDR2 FQNEAQ (reference sequence). The CDR3 has 14 amino acids. This CDR3 reads CASSLSGSADTQYF. The CDR3 DNA sequence: TGTGCCAGCAGCTTGAGCGGGAGCGCAGATACGCAGTATTTT.

The table lists this clone with a few counts. The CDR3 DNA reads TGTGCCAGCAGTTCTCCCCGGGACAGGGGATCGCCTGAAGCTTTCTTT. It specifies CASSSPRDRGSPEAFF. V is TRBV6-5 and J is TRBJ1-1; TRBD1 matches at 10 bases. Germline V gene sequence: CDR1 MNHEY, CDR2 SVGAGI. The CDR3 is made up of 16 amino acids. The J segment lost 6 bases and the V segment lost 4 bases, leaving 11 bases of the junction unmatched.

The V gene is TRBV18, the J gene TRBJ2-1; the D gene is possibly TRBD1 (5 bases). The CDR3 runs 16 residues. V gave up 2 bases and J gave up 4 bases, with 15 bases separating them. The germline CDR1 and CDR2 sequences are KGHSH and LQKENI. The CDR3 nucleotides read TGTGCCAGCTCACCAGTCCAGACAGCCGCGTACAATGAGCAGTTCTTC. Translated, it gives CASSPVQTAAYNEQFF. The full variable domain, rest sourced from reference TRBV18 and TRBJ2-1, is NAGVMQNPRHLVRRRGQEARLRCSPMKGHSHVYWYRQLPEEGLKFMVYLQKENIIDESGMPKERFSAEFPKEGPSILRIQQVVRGDSAAYFCASSPVQTAAYNEQFFGPGTRLTVL.

CDR3 DNA: TGTGCCAGCAGGTTGGGACAGGGTGTTAATCAGCCCCAGCATTTT. Translating it yields CASRLGQGVNQPQHF. The rearrangement links TRBV6-6 to TRBJ1-5, with 9 bases that match TRBD1. The CDR3 sequence is 15 residues long. With 6 bases clipped from V and 4 bases from J, the junction kept 7 bases outside the gene matches. The V gene's germline CDR1 is MNHNY and CDR2 SVGAGI (reference sequence).

This rearrangement joins TRBV18 to TRBJ1-5; D is perhaps TRBD1 (5 bases). The CDR3 contains 14 residues. The germline V and J ends were trimmed by 6 bases and 5 bases, with 14 bases remaining between them. Germline V lookup: CDR1 KGHSH, CDR2 LQKENI. DNA of the CDR3: TGTGCCAGCTCGACCGGGGGGGTCGATCAGCCCCAGCATTTT. As protein: CASSTGGVDQPQHF.

This clone was found a few times. The V and J genes are TRBV30 and TRBJ2-7; maybe TRBD2 (5 bases). The CDR3 contains 14 residues. Looked up from germline, CDR1 is GTSNPN and CDR2 is SVGIG (reference sequence). Deletions cut 3 bases from V and 4 bases from J, with 16 bases between. In nucleotides, the CDR3 is TGTGCCTGGAGAGTCCCGGGATCGGGGTACGAGCAGTACTTC. This gives the protein CAWRVPGSGYEQYF.

The chain has TRBV10-1 and TRBJ2-7; D is perhaps TRBD1 (6 bases). The CDR3 has 14 residues. Germline V gives CDR1 WNHNN, CDR2 SYGVQD (reference sequence). Trimming stripped 0 bases from V and 6 bases from J, with 12 bases between. The CDR3 protein is CASSESQGISEQYF. CDR3 nucleotide sequence: TGCGCCAGCAGTGAGTCACAGGGTATCTCCGAGCAGTACTTC.